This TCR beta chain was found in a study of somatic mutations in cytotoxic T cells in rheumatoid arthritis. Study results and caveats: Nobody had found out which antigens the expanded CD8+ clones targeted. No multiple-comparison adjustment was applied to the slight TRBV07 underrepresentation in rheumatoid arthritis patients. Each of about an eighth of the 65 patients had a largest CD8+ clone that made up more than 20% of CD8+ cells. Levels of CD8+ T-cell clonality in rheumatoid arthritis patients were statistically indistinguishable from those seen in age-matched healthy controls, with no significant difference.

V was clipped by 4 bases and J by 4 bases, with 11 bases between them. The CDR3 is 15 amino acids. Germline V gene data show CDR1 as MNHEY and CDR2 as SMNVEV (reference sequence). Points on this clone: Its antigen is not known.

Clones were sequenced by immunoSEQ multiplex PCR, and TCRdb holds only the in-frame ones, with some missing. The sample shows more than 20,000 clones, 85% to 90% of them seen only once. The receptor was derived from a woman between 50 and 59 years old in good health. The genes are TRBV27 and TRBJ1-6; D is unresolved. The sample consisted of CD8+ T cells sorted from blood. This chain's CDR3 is CASSWASHYNSPLHF. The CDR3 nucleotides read TGTGCCAGCAGTTGGGCCAGTCATTATAATTCACCCCTCCACTTT.